A single sample gave rise to the 28 T cell receptor beta chains below, sequenced in a study of T cells expressing NK-cell markers. TCRdb reanalyzed the 5' RACE reads, giving one entry per CDR3 protein sequence and no DNA. This sample contains 500,000 or so distinct CDR3 sequences. The sample consisted of blood T cells: a sorted CD56 or NKG2C T cell subset, CD4+ or CD8+ T cells, or bulk PBMC T cells (not recorded which). The source is a man in his late teens or twenties in good health.

The V and J genes are TRBV6-1 and TRBJ2-3; as DNA is missing, the TRBD1 call by TCRdb cannot be tested. Germline V CDR1 and CDR2: MNHNS, SASEGT. The CDR3 has 18 amino acids. The CDR3 sequence is CASRSKTITGGLTDTQYF.

CDR3 loop: CASSLEAAVDIQYF. This chain connects TRBV5-1 to TRBJ2-4; TCRdb's D gene call, TRBD2, goes unchecked for lack of DNA. There are 14 residues in the CDR3. Germline assignment: CDR1 SGHRS and CDR2 YFSETQ.

This rearrangement joins TRBV30 to TRBJ2-7; TCRdb's D call of TRBD1 is untestable without DNA. Germline assignment: CDR1 GTSNPN and CDR2 SVGIG (reference sequence). CDR3 length: 14 amino acids. CDR3 sequence reads: CAWSPAGISYEQYF.

The gene calls are TRBV14 and TRBJ2-7; lacking DNA, the TRBD2 call made by TCRdb goes unchecked. Germline V CDR1 and CDR2: SGHDN, FVKESK. This CDR3 has 14 amino acids. CDR3 protein: CASSRLGLGYEQYF.

CDR3 protein: CSARLPGPRTNEQFF. The rearrangement joins TRBV20-1 to TRBJ2-1; the TRBD1 assignment by TCRdb is unverifiable without DNA. From germline, CDR1 is DFQATT and CDR2 SNEGSKA (reference sequence). This CDR3 is 15 amino acids long.

The J gene is TRBJ2-7, the V gene TRBV28; TCRdb outputs TRBD1, but without DNA this stays unchecked. Germline V gene sequence: CDR1 MDHEN, CDR2 SYDVKM. This CDR3 contains 14 residues. CDR3: CASKRTGAAYEQYF.

The gene calls are TRBV12-3 or TRBV12-4 and TRBJ2-5; there is no DNA to check the TCRdb D call of TRBD1. This CDR3 spans 18 amino acids. CDR3 residues: CASSPPPGQGSPQETQYF.

The chain carries TRBV7-2 and TRBJ2-1; TCRdb reports TRBD1, a call that lacks DNA to check it against. Germline V gene lookup returns CDR1 SGHTA and CDR2 FQGNSA. The CDR3 consists of 17 residues. The CDR3 spells CASSFPPGGQGYNEQFF.

The chain employs TRBV14 and TRBJ2-1; TCRdb picks TRBD2, but there is no DNA to check that call. This CDR3 comprises 16 residues. Germline V CDR1 and CDR2: SGHDN, FVKESK. CDR3: CASSVALAGVPKDWFF.

This chain joins TRBV7-9 and TRBJ1-1. The CDR3 has 13 amino acids. From germline, CDR1 is SEHNR and CDR2 FQNEAQ (reference sequence). Here the CDR3 reads CASTYSGNAEAFF.

The J gene is TRBJ1-2, the V gene TRBV13. This CDR3 spans 13 amino acids. Germline V CDR1 and CDR2: PRHDT, FYEKMQ (reference sequence). CDR3 residues: CASSLEGLLDYTF.

The V and J genes are TRBV5-1 and TRBJ2-1; TCRdb lists TRBD2, though no DNA is available to test this call. The length of the CDR3 is 13 residues. CDR1 is SGHRS and CDR2 is YFSETQ in the germline V gene. CDR3 amino acids: CASSGERRDEQFF.

V usage is TRBV20-1 and J usage is TRBJ1-2. The CDR3 totals 15 residues. Germline loops: CDR1 DFQATT, CDR2 SNEGSKA (reference sequence). The CDR3 here is CSATQGLQTVNGYTF.

The chain joins TRBV24-1 to TRBJ2-1; TCRdb's assignment of TRBD2 cannot be checked, as there is no DNA. CDR3 length: 16 residues. Looked up from germline, CDR1 is KGHDR and CDR2 is SFDVKD. CDR3 protein: CATSDSGDYPRDEQFF.

The chain joins TRBV19 to TRBJ2-7. The length of the CDR3 is 13 residues. Germline V gene sequence: CDR1 LNHDA, CDR2 SQIVND (reference sequence). The CDR3 spells CASSKGESYEQYF.

The CDR3 is CASSYSSSGNTIYF. This sequence joins TRBV6-5 and TRBJ1-3. The CDR3 loop spans 14 amino acids. From germline, CDR1 is MNHEY and CDR2 SVGAGI.

The gene calls are TRBV7-9 and TRBJ2-7; absent DNA, TCRdb's TRBD2 call cannot be checked. Germline V gene lookup returns CDR1 SEHNR and CDR2 FQNEAQ (reference sequence). This CDR3 has 17 amino acids. This chain's CDR3 is CASSWLTGMGLGYEQYF. The variable domain in full, completed from reference TRBV7-9 and TRBJ2-7, reads DTGVSQNPRHKITKRGQNVTFRCDPISEHNRLYWYRQTLGQGPEFLTYFQNEAQLEKSRLLSDRFSAERPKGSFSTLEIQRTEQGDSAMYLCASSWLTGMGLGYEQYFGPGTRLTVT.

V gene TRBV4-2 combines with J gene TRBJ2-3. Germline CDR1 and CDR2: LGHNA and YNFKEQ. The CDR3 is made up of 16 amino acids. CDR3 protein: CASSQDGTELTDTQYF.

V is TRBV20-1 and J is TRBJ2-4; TCRdb calls TRBD1, which cannot be checked without DNA. This CDR3 is 16 amino acids long. Per the germline V gene, CDR1 is DFQATT and CDR2 is SNEGSKA (reference sequence). The CDR3 is CSALRQGPIAKNIQYF.

CDR3 loop: CSAPQTSGGSYNEQFF. The chain uses TRBV20-1 and TRBJ2-1; TCRdb returns TRBD2, unconfirmable since there is no DNA. In germline, CDR1 is DFQATT, CDR2 SNEGSKA (reference sequence). This CDR3 is built from 16 residues.

V is TRBV5-1 and J is TRBJ2-1. This CDR3 comprises 16 residues. Germline CDR1 reads SGHRS; CDR2 reads YFSETQ. The CDR3 is CASSFQLGELYNEQFF.

V is TRBV5-1 and J is TRBJ2-1; checking the TCRdb D call of TRBD2 is not possible without DNA. From germline, CDR1 is SGHRS and CDR2 YFSETQ. The CDR3 runs to 15 residues. The CDR3 protein is CASQYLAGGMAEQFF. Full variable domain (missing parts from reference TRBV5-1 and TRBJ2-1): KAGVTQTPRYLIKTRGQQVTLSCSPISGHRSVSWYQQTPGQGLQFLFEYFSETQRNKGNFPGRFSGRQFSNSRSEMNVSTLELGDSALYLCASQYLAGGMAEQFFGPGTRLTVL.

V gene TRBV19 combines with J gene TRBJ2-1. CDR1 LNHDA and CDR2 SQIVND come from the germline V gene (reference sequence). The CDR3 spans 16 residues. CDR3 in amino acids: CASSNRAGGSYNEQFF.

This chain connects TRBV5-1 to TRBJ2-6. CDR3 size: 13 residues. The germline CDR1 and CDR2 sequences are SGHRS and YFSETQ. CDR3 amino acids: CASSGTGANVLTF.

The V gene is TRBV12-3 or TRBV12-4, the J gene TRBJ1-2; TCRdb indicates TRBD1, and absent DNA this call remains unverified. The CDR3 is made up of 14 amino acids. CDR3 sequence: CASTLIDRADGYTF.

This chain connects TRBV7-6 to TRBJ2-2; there is no DNA to check the TCRdb D call of TRBD2. CDR3 length equals 19 residues. Per the germline V gene, CDR1 is SGHVS and CDR2 is FNYEAQ. The CDR3 sequence: CASSLMGLAGGENTGELFF.

The chain carries TRBV5-1 and TRBJ2-3. This CDR3 has 13 amino acids. The germline gives CDR1 SGHRS, CDR2 YFSETQ. The CDR3 spells CASSLVDGDTQYF.

The chain employs TRBV28 and TRBJ1-1. The V gene's germline CDR1 is MDHEN and CDR2 SYDVKM. The CDR3 spans 12 residues. Here the CDR3 reads CASSASRVSAFF.